This record concerns one TCR beta chain sequence. As processed by the authors: Reference gene primer amplification in the assay estimated nucleated cell counts. Assay: immunoSEQ multiplex PCR; the TCRdb copy retains only in-frame clones and omits some. V and J calls and clone size are those listed in that table; D and trimming were worked out from the DNA. This sample has approximately 220,000 clones, with under 90% found just once. These data come from a study of blood T cell repertoires in COVID-19. This study enrolled people aged about 18 to 100 from around 26 US geographic areas. This CDR3 region has 15 residues. V shed 1 base and J 9 bases; nucleotides not matched to a gene: 5. Germline lookup yields CDR1 LNHDA and CDR2 SQIVND (reference sequence).

The sequenced sample consisted of PBMCs or T cells enriched from blood (not recorded which). The receptor comes from a woman aged 50 to 65 who had been exposed to COVID-19. The chain combines TRBV19 with TRBJ2-1; 11 bases fit TRBD2. The CDR3 region is CASSIAGSGGVEQFF. The CDR3 coding sequence is TGTGCCAGTAGTATAGCCGGTAGCGGGGGGGTTGAGCAGTTCTTC.